This T cell receptor beta chain was sequenced during a study of CD8+CD57+ T cells in acquired aplastic anemia. On the study more broadly: Sorted cells (CD4+ and CD8+) yielded DNA amounts that averaged approximately 3.2 ug.

As to this clonotype: Its antigen remains unknown.

Genomic DNA provided the template from which TCR beta VDJ and CDR3 profiles were obtained. MiXCR, applied by TCRdb to the reads, yields one record per CDR3 protein. Here the sample spans roughly 170,000 distinct CDR3 sequences, almost 50% being singletons. Patients chosen for sequencing had shown CD8+CD57+ cell expansion by flow cytometry. General study findings and limits: Researchers report that 25 to 30 CD8+ CDR3 sequences appeared in both patients and controls.

The receptor was derived from a human donor with aplastic anemia. The sample was sorted CD4+, CD8+, or CD8+CD57+ T cells (not recorded which) from PBMCs.

Here the CDR3 DNA reads TGCAGTGCGCGGCTAGCGGAAACCTACAATGAGCAGTTCTTC. Amino acids: CSARLAETYNEQFF. The gene calls are TRBV20-1 and TRBJ2-1; 7 bases map to TRBD2. Germline V gene data show CDR1 as DFQATT and CDR2 as SNEGSKA (reference sequence). This CDR3 region has 14 residues. Trimming at V came to 6 bases and at J to 2 bases, leaving 7 bases not matched to a gene.